This T cell receptor (beta chain) was profiled in a study of cytomegalovirus exposure and HLA in healthy donors. Study conclusions and caveats: The study put 150 or so TCR beta chains on its list as cytomegalovirus-associated.

In germline, CDR1 is KGHSH, CDR2 LQKENI. Trimming removed 2 bases from V and 3 bases from J, with 7 bases in between. This CDR3 is 13 amino acids long. The study ran its PCR with 60 Vbeta and 13 Jbeta primers. Here immunoSEQ multiplex PCR was the method, and the copy in TCRdb shows in-frame clones only, minus some. Of about 130,000 clones listed, about 80% are singletons. Only one count was recorded for this clone. The antigen is undetermined. This sequence was found in a man younger than 40 in good health and CMV-seropositive. The sequencing input was PBMCs. The J gene is TRBJ1-1, the V gene TRBV18; maybe TRBD1 (5 bases). Here the CDR3 reads CASSPSGDTEAFF. Written as DNA, the CDR3 is TGTGCCAGCTCACCATCGGGGGACACTGAAGCTTTCTTT.